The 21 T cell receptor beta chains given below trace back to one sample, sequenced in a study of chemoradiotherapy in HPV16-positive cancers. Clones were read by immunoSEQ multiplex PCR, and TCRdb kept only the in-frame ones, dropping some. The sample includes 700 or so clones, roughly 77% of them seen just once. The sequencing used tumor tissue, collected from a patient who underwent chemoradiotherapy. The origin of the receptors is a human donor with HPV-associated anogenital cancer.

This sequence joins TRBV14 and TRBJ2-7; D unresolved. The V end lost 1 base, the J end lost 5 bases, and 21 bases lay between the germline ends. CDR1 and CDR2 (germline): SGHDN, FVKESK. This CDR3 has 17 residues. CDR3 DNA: TGTGCCAGCAGCCAAGTCGGAAAGTCCCCGTTTTGGAACGAGCAGTACTTC. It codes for CASSQVGKSPFWNEQYF. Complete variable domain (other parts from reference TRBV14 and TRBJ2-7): EAGVTQFPSHSVIEKGQTVTLRCDPISGHDNLYWYRRVMGKEIKFLLHFVKESKQDESGMPNNRFLAERTGGTYSTLKVQPAELEDSGVYFCASSQVGKSPFWNEQYFGPGTRLTVT.

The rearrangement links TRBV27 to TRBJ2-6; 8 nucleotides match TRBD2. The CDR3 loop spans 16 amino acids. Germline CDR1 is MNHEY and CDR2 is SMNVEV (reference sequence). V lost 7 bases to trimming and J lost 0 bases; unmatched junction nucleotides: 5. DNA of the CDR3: TGTGCCAGCACCGGGGGGGGGAGCTCTGGGGCCAACGTCCTGACTTTC. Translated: CASTGGGSSGANVLTF. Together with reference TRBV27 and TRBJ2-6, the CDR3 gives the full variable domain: EAQVTQNPRYLITVTGKKLTVTCSQNMNHEYMSWYRQDPGLGLRQIYYSMNVEVTDKGDVPEGYKVSRKEKRNFPLILESPSPNQTSLYFCASTGGGSSGANVLTFGAGSRLTVL.

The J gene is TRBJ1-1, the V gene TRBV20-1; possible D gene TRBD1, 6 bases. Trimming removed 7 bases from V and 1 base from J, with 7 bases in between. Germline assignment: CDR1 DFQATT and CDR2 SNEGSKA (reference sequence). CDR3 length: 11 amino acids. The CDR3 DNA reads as TGCAGTGGAGGGGGGAACACTGAAGCTTTCTTT. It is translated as CSGGGNTEAFF.

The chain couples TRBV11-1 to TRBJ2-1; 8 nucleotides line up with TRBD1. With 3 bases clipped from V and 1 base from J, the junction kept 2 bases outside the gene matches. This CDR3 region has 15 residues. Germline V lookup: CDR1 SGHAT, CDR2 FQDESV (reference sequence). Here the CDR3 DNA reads TGTGCCAGCAGCTTTGACAGGGGTTCCTACAATGAGCAGTTCTTC. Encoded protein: CASSFDRGSYNEQFF.

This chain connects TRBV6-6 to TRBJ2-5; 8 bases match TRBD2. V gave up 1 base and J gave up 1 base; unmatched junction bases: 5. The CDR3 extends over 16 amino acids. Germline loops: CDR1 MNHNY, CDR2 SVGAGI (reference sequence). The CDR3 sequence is CASSYYGSGVQETQYF. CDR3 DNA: TGTGCCAGCAGTTACTATGGTAGCGGGGTCCAAGAGACCCAGTACTTC.

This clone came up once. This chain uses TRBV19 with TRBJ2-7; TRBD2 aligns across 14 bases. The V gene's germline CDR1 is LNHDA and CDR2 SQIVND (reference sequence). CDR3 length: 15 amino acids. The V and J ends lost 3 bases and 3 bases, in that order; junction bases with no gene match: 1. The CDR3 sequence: CASSIGLAGGYEQYF. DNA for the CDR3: TGTGCCAGTAGTATCGGACTAGCGGGAGGCTACGAGCAGTACTTC.

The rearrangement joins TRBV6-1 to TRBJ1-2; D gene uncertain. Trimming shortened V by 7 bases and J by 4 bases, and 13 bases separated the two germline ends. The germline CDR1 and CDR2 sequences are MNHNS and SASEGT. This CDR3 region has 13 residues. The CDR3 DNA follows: TGTGCCAGCACTCCGGGCCTTCTCTATGGCTACACCTTC. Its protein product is CASTPGLLYGYTF.

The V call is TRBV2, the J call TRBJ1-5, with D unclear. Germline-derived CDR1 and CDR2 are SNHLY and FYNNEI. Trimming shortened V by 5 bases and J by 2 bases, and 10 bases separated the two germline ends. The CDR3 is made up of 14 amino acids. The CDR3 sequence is CASSPEVGNQPQHF. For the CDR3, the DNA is TGTGCCAGCAGTCCTGAGGTCGGCAATCAGCCCCAGCATTTT. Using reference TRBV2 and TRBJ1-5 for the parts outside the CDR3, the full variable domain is EPEVTQTPSHQVTQMGQEVILRCVPISNHLYFYWYRQILGQKVEFLVSFYNNEISEKSEIFDDQFSVERPDGSNFTLKIRSTKLEDSAMYFCASSPEVGNQPQHFGDGTRLSIL.

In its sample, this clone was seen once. CDR3 nucleotides: TGCGCCAGCAGCCAAGATAGCGGGGGCTACAACGGGGAGCTGTTTTTT. The encoded protein is CASSQDSGGYNGELFF. This sequence joins TRBV4-3 and TRBJ2-2, with 9 bases matching TRBD2. This CDR3 contains 16 residues. With V trimmed by 0 bases and J by 7 bases, 6 bases remained unmatched. CDR1 LGHNA and CDR2 YSLEER come from the germline V gene.

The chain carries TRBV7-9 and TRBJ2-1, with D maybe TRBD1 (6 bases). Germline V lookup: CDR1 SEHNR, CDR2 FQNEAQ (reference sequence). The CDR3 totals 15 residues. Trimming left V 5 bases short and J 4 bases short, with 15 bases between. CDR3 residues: CASSPEQGWYNEQFF. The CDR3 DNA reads TGTGCCAGCAGCCCCGAGCAGGGGTGGTACAATGAGCAGTTCTTC.

In nucleotides, the CDR3 is TGTGCCAGCAGCTTGGAGGTCTCGAGGGGAATGAACACTGAAGCTTTCTTT. Amino acids: CASSLEVSRGMNTEAFF. The chain recombines TRBV5-4 with TRBJ1-1; maybe TRBD1 (5 bases). Germline CDR1 and CDR2: SGHNT and YYREEE (reference sequence). The CDR3 runs to 17 residues. The ends were cut back, 0 bases at V and 0 bases at J, with 15 bases in the middle.

CDR3 loop: CATNTGGAHGYTF. CDR3 DNA: TGTGCCACCAATACAGGTGGGGCCCATGGCTACACCTTC. The chain carries TRBV13 and TRBJ1-2; weak D call: TRBD1 (5 bases). V was cut by 10 bases and J by 6 bases, with 18 bases left in between. CDR1 PRHDT and CDR2 FYEKMQ come from the germline V gene (reference sequence). The CDR3 covers 13 residues.

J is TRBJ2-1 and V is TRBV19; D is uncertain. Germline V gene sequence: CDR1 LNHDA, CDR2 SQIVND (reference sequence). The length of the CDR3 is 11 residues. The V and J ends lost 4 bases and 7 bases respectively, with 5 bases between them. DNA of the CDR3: TGTGCCAGTAGTAGGTGGAATGAGCAGTTCTTC. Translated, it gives CASSRWNEQFF.

In DNA form, the CDR3 reads TGTGCCTGGGACAGGGATGGCAATCAGCCCCAGCATTTT. It is translated as CAWDRDGNQPQHF. This chain uses TRBV30 with TRBJ1-5; 7 bases map to TRBD1. V was clipped by 5 bases and J by 2 bases; unmatched bases: 3. The CDR3 spans 13 residues. Looked up from germline, CDR1 is GTSNPN and CDR2 is SVGIG (reference sequence).

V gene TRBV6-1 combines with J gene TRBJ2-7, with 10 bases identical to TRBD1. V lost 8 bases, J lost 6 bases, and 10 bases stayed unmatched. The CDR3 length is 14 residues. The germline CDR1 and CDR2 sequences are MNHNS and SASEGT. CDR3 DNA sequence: TGTGCCAGCTGGGGCCGGGGACAGGGGAGCGAGCAGTACTTC. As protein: CASWGRGQGSEQYF.

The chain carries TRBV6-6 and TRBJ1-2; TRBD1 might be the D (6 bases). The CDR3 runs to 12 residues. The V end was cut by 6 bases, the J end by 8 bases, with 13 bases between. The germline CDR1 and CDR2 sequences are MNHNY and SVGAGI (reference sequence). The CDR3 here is CASSGQILGYTF. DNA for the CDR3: TGTGCCAGCAGCGGACAGATCCTAGGCTACACCTTC.

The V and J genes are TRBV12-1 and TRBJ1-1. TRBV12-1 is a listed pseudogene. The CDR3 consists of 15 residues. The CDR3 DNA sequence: TGTGCCAGCAGCGCCCCCGGGACGGTGAACACTGAAGCTTTCTTT. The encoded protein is CASSAPGTVNTEAFF.

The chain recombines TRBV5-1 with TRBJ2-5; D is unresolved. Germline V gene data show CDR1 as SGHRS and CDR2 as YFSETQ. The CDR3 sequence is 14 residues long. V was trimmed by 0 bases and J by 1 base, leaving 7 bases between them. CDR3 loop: CASSLDTGQETQYF. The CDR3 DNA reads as TGCGCCAGCAGCTTGGATACTGGCCAAGAGACCCAGTACTTC.

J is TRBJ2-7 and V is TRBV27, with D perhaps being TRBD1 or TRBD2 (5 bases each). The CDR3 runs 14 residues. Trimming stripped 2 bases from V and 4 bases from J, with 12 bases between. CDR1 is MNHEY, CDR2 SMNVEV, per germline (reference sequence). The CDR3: CASSLVGEWYEQYF. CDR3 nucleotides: TGTGCCAGCAGTTTAGTGGGGGAGTGGTACGAGCAGTACTTC.

The CDR3 here is CASSSGTGAAFF. DNA of the CDR3: TGTGCCAGCAGCTCCGGGACAGGGGCAGCTTTCTTT. The V gene is TRBV5-5, the J gene TRBJ1-1; 10 nucleotides align to TRBD1. V lost 3 bases to trimming and J lost 10 bases; unmatched junction nucleotides: 3. Germline V gene lookup returns CDR1 SGHKS and CDR2 YYEKEE (reference sequence). The CDR3 is made up of 12 amino acids.

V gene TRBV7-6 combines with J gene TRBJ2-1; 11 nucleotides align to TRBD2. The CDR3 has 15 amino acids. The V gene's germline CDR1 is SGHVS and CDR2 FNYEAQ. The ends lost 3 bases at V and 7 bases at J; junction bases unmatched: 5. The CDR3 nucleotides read TGTGCCAGCAGCTTGGTAGCGGGGGGGCCAAATGAGCAGTTCTTC. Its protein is CASSLVAGGPNEQFF.